The 3 T cell receptor beta chains reported below all come from one sample, sequenced in a study of blood T cell repertoires in COVID-19. Sequencing was performed with immunoSEQ multiplex PCR; in TCRdb, only in-frame clones are kept and a portion is missing. The table lists around 150,000 clones, more than 70% of them singletons. Sequencing was performed on PBMCs or T cells enriched from blood (not recorded which). Source of these receptors: a man aged 35 to 55 who had recovered from COVID-19.

The chain combines TRBV4-1 with TRBJ2-1; D might be TRBD2 (7 bases). Trimming cost V 3 bases and J 5 bases, with 17 bases left between them. Germline loops: CDR1 MGHRA, CDR2 YSYEKL. This CDR3 is built from 16 residues. CDR3 loop: CASSQSYGGPNNEQFF. CDR3 nucleotides: TGCGCCAGCAGCCAGAGTTACGGGGGGCCAAACAATGAGCAGTTCTTC.

The rearrangement links TRBV28 to TRBJ1-2; D call uncertain. The CDR3 extends over 16 amino acids. The ends were cut back, 5 bases at V and 0 bases at J, with 16 bases in the middle. Germline V gene sequence: CDR1 MDHEN, CDR2 SYDVKM. Written as DNA, the CDR3 is TGTGCCAGCAGTCCCGGTTTCGGAGCGACTAACTATGGCTACACCTTC. Translated, it gives CASSPGFGATNYGYTF.

The chain is built from TRBV24-1 and TRBJ2-2; 7 bases align to TRBD1. From germline, CDR1 is KGHDR and CDR2 SFDVKD. This CDR3 is built from 14 residues. V lost 5 bases and J lost 6; bases outside the gene matches: 5. In DNA, the CDR3 is TGTGCCACCAGTGGTGACAGGGTAGCCGGGGAGCTGTTTTTT. Its translation is CATSGDRVAGELFF.